Presented here are 12 T cell receptor beta chains from one specimen sequenced in a study of Graves' ophthalmopathy and Graves' hyperthyroidism. The sequenced template was RNA, covering the TCR beta CDR3 region. Amplification began with first-round RT-PCR using HTBI primers, then second-round multiplex PCR was performed. TCRdb re-called the multiplex PCR reads with MiXCR, one entry per CDR3 protein. This table holds about 740,000 distinct CDR3 sequences, around 40% found once. The sample consisted of peripheral blood. These receptors came from an adult man with Graves' ophthalmopathy.

This clonotype occurred a few times. V and J are TRBV24-1 and TRBJ1-5; 11 nucleotides align to TRBD1. There are 16 residues in the CDR3. J gave up 6 bases and V 4 bases, and 7 bases lay outside the gene matches. Germline V gene lookup returns CDR1 KGHDR and CDR2 SFDVKD. The CDR3 reads CATSDPGTGGTQPQHF. The CDR3 region has the DNA TGTGCCACCAGTGACCCAGGGACAGGGGGTACTCAGCCCCAGCATTTT.

Concerning this clonotype: Possible read error: a much larger clone is one base away. The V and J genes are TRBV2 and TRBJ2-5; D is undetermined. Trimming stripped 4 bases from V and 7 bases from J, with 13 bases between. Germline values: CDR1 SNHLY, CDR2 FYNNEI. This CDR3 is built from 13 residues. CDR3 DNA sequence: TGTGCCAGCAGTGGTAGTGTTTACAGGACCCAGTACTTC. Translating gives CASSGSVYRTQYF.

This sequence joins TRBV25-1 and TRBJ2-2; D ambiguous. The V end lost 6 bases, the J end lost 2 bases, and 13 bases lay between the germline ends. CDR3 length: 15 residues. Germline V CDR1 and CDR2: MGHDK, SYGVNS. Here the CDR3 reads CASSPVARNTGELFF. CDR3 nucleotides: TGTGCCAGCAGCCCGGTCGCCAGAAACACCGGGGAGCTGTTTTTT.

In this sample, this clonotype turned up many times. The genes are TRBV7-9 and TRBJ1-3; no firm D call. Germline loops: CDR1 SEHNR, CDR2 FQNEAQ (reference sequence). V shed 1 base and J shed 7 bases, with 11 bases lying between them. The CDR3 is 14 amino acids. CDR3 nucleotides: TGTGCCAGCAGCTTAGATTTAGGGTGGAACACCATATATTTT. Encoded protein: CASSLDLGWNTIYF. Complete variable domain (other parts from reference TRBV7-9 and TRBJ1-3): DTGVSQNPRHKITKRGQNVTFRCDPISEHNRLYWYRQTLGQGPEFLTYFQNEAQLEKSRLLSDRFSAERPKGSFSTLEIQRTEQGDSAMYLCASSLDLGWNTIYFGEGSWLTVV.

In this sample, this clonotype turned up a few times. This chain links TRBV5-1 with TRBJ2-2, with D unclear. Per germline, CDR1 SGHRS and CDR2 YFSETQ. The CDR3 consists of 16 residues. V lost 0 bases, J lost 5 bases, and 14 bases lay in between. Here the CDR3 DNA reads TGCGCCAGCAGCTTGGAACCCGAGTATCGGACCGGGGAGCTGTTTTTT. Translating gives CASSLEPEYRTGELFF.

As regards this clonotype: A much larger clone lies one base from this, so it may be a read error. The V gene is TRBV2, the J gene TRBJ2-6; unclear D gene. Germline assignment: CDR1 SNHLY and CDR2 FYNNEI. V was trimmed by 6 bases and J by 0 bases, leaving 9 bases between them. CDR3 length: 15 amino acids. In DNA, the CDR3 is TGTGCCAGCAGCCGACCAAACTCTGGGGCCAACGTCCTGACTTTC. Its translation is CASSRPNSGANVLTF.

V and J are TRBV7-2 and TRBJ1-2; 8 bases are a match to TRBD1. Unmatched junction bases numbered 8, after V lost 4 bases and J lost 4 bases. From germline, CDR1 is SGHTA and CDR2 FQGNSA. This CDR3 comprises 15 residues. The DNA for the CDR3 is TGTGCCAGCAGCTCGGACAGGGATACCGCCTATGGCTACACCTTC. Translation: CASSSDRDTAYGYTF.

This chain uses TRBV2 with TRBJ1-2; maybe TRBD1 (5 bases). Trimming stripped 6 bases from V and 0 bases from J, with 14 bases between. This CDR3 spans 15 amino acids. Germline-derived CDR1 and CDR2 are SNHLY and FYNNEI. CDR3 residues: CASSHDSLANYGYTF. In DNA form, the CDR3 reads TGTGCCAGCAGCCACGACAGTCTAGCTAACTATGGCTACACCTTC.

This clonotype was seen only a few times. The chain is built from TRBV12-5 and TRBJ1-5; D gene uncertain. CDR1 and CDR2 from the germline V gene are LGHNT and FRNRAP. CDR3 length: 12 residues. V was pared by 2 bases and J by 6 bases, with 5 bases between. The CDR3 loop reads CASGLPGQPQHF. CDR3 in DNA: TGTGCTAGTGGTTTGCCCGGTCAGCCCCAGCATTTT.

This clonotype was counted a few times. V gene TRBV29-1 combines with J gene TRBJ2-2, with D uncertain. The germline V and J ends were trimmed by 3 bases and 1 base, with 6 bases remaining between them. The length of the CDR3 is 13 residues. CDR1 is SQVTM and CDR2 is ANQGSEA in the germline V gene. The CDR3 protein is CSVEAENTGELFF. The CDR3 region has the DNA TGCAGCGTTGAGGCGGAGAACACCGGGGAGCTGTTTTTT.

CDR3 DNA sequence: TGCAGTGCTAGAAGACCGGGACAGGGATTTAATCAGCCCCAGCATTTT. This gives the protein CSARRPGQGFNQPQHF. The rearrangement uses TRBV20-1 and TRBJ1-5; 9 bases are shared with TRBD1. V lost 2 bases, J lost 4 bases, and 9 bases stayed unmatched. CDR1 DFQATT and CDR2 SNEGSKA come from the germline V gene (reference sequence). CDR3 length: 16 amino acids.

The V and J genes are TRBV15 and TRBJ1-3; 12 bases fit TRBD1. Germline lookup yields CDR1 LNHNV and CDR2 YYDKDF (reference sequence). This CDR3 spans 14 amino acids. V gave up 5 bases and J gave up 4 bases; unmatched junction bases: 0. The CDR3 region is CATSGTGGGNTIYF. CDR3 coding DNA: TGTGCCACCAGCGGGACAGGGGGCGGAAACACCATATATTTT.